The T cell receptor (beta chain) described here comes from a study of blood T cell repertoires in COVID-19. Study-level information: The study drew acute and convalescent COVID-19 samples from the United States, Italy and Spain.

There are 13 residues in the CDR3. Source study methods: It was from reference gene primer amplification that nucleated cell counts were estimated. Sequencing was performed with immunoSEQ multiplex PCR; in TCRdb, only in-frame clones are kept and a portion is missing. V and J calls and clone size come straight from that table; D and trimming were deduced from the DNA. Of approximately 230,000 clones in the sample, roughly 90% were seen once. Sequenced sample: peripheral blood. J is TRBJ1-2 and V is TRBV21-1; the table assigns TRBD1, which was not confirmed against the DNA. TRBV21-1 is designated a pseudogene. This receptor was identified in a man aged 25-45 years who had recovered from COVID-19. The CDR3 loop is CASSPRTGMGYTF. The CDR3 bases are TGTGCCAGCAGCCCCCGGACAGGTATGGGCTACACCTTC.